This TCR beta chain was retrieved from a study of T cell changes during pregnancy in multiple sclerosis. Profiling relied on immunoSEQ multiplex PCR, and the TCRdb table lists in-frame clones only, not all of them. The table lists approximately 100,000 clones, roughly nine tenths of them singletons, with more than 0.95% in the top ten. The CDR3 is 15 residues long. The germline V gene has CDR1 GTSNPN and CDR2 SVGIG (reference sequence). Trimming left V 2 bases short and J 2 bases short, with 13 bases between. The chain carries TRBV30 and TRBJ1-3; D remains unclear. The starting material was peripheral blood, obtained in the second trimester of pregnancy. The clonotype comes from a female donor with multiple sclerosis, enrolled in a pregnancy study. The CDR3 loop reads CAWSRTSSTGNTIYF. The CDR3 DNA reads TGTGCCTGGAGTAGAACCTCCAGTACTGGAAACACCATATATTTT.